This T cell receptor (beta chain) was sequenced in a study of T cells in Graves' hyperthyroidism and ophthalmopathy. Whole-study findings and limits: Expanded thyroid clonotypes (above 0.001) were mostly also found in blood.

This clonotype was counted a few times. No antigen is known for it. Germline CDR1 is SGHNT and CDR2 is YYREEE (reference sequence). Trimming removed 3 bases from V and 5 bases from J, with 21 bases in between. The CDR3 spans 17 residues. Researchers amplified the TCR beta CDR3 regions from RNA transcripts. The study used the HTBI primer set for a first-round RT-PCR of the TCR CDR3. TCRdb re-analysed the multiplex PCR reads in MiXCR, keeping a single row per CDR3 protein. The sample carries more than 150,000 distinct CDR3 sequences, approximately 15% recorded once. The receptor comes from a woman between 45 and 65 years old with Graves' hyperthyroidism. Sequencing was carried out using blood. This chain connects TRBV5-4 to TRBJ2-1; D is possibly TRBD1 or TRBD2 (5 bases each). Here the CDR3 DNA reads TGTGCCAGCAGCTGGGGGAGTGGATTGGGGATTAACAATGAGCAGTTCTTC. It encodes CASSWGSGLGINNEQFF.